Given below is one T cell receptor beta chain in context. Its target is not known. Clones were read by immunoSEQ multiplex PCR, and TCRdb kept only the in-frame ones, dropping some. The table lists 200,000 to 250,000 clones, about nine tenths of them singletons. The data derive from a study of cytomegalovirus exposure and HLA in healthy donors. Study outcomes and limitations: Reports showed the classifier diagnosing cytomegalovirus status with high specificity and sensitivity.

The origin of this receptor is a woman younger than 35 in good health and CMV-seropositive. Sequencing used PBMCs.

The CDR3 protein is CASSLLGTASNYGYTF. CDR3 nucleotide sequence: TGTGCCAGCAGTTTACTCGGGACAGCTTCTAACTATGGCTACACCTTC. This rearrangement joins TRBV28 to TRBJ1-2, with 7 bases aligning to TRBD1. Germline CDR1 is MDHEN and CDR2 is SYDVKM. J was trimmed by 0 bases and V by 2 bases; bases with no gene match: 6. The CDR3 is made up of 16 amino acids.